This record covers a single T cell receptor beta chain. This record comes from a study of T-cell reconstitution after alpha-beta-depleted transplantation in children. This CDR3 spans 16 amino acids. CDR1 is ENHRY and CDR2 is SYGVKD in the germline V gene. V was trimmed by 6 bases and J by 3 bases, leaving 18 bases between them. It was with unique molecular identifiers that the TCRbeta library was prepared. TCRdb recomputed calls from the PCR reads with MiXCR, one row per CDR3 protein. The table includes about 230,000 distinct CDR3 sequences, 12% detected once. The chain employs TRBV10-3 and TRBJ2-1; TRBD2 might be the D (5 bases). This specimen was PBMCs from the stem cell graft donor, taken from the stem cell graft. The clonotype originates from a human donor who donated a stem cell graft to a child with acute lymphoblastic leukemia. CDR3 nucleotide sequence: TGTGCCATCAGGAGAGGTAGAGACTATAGCTACAATGAGCAGTTCTTC. Translated, it gives CAIRRGRDYSYNEQFF.